This T cell receptor beta chain was retrieved from a study of T cell clonality in common variable immunodeficiency. Broader study findings: Fewer TCRbeta clones were shared among CVID subjects than controls. What drives increased CVID clonality needs T cell subpopulation sequencing. In common variable immunodeficiency, TCR beta chains reportedly carried fewer deletions and N-nucleotide insertions.

Most patients and controls had Caucasian heritage. Libraries were prepared by immunoSEQ multiplex PCR; TCRdb keeps only in-frame clonotypes and omits some of them. Singletons are absent from the sample, which has roughly 39,000 clones. Concerning this clone itself: Its cognate antigen is unknown. The read finishes 3 residues shy of the CDR3 end, and the germline J gene is used to complete it.

Germline loops: CDR1 SNHLY, CDR2 FYNNEI. V trimming: 6 bases; J trimming: 3 bases; junction bases outside the gene matches: 5. The CDR3 totals 15 residues. This chain joins TRBV2 and TRBJ1-6, with 7 bases that match TRBD1. The sequencing input was peripheral blood mononuclear cells. The clonotype originates from a human donor with common variable immunodeficiency. The CDR3 here is CASSARDSYNSPLHF. The part of the CDR3 DNA that was read is TGTGCCAGCAGCGCCCGGGACAGCTATAATTCACCC.